This T cell receptor (beta chain) comes out of a study of T cell responses to AZD1222 COVID-19 vaccine (dated by TCRdb to the early 2020s). In terms of the full investigation: TCR sequencing was performed for 230 to 250 trial participants, of whom about 200 were given two doses of AZD1222 and some 26 were given two doses of MenACWY control vaccine. Enrollment into the trials was organized by age into subgroups of 18-55, 56-69 and 70-plus years, and those subgroups contained roughly 150, 30 and 60 TCR-sequenced participants, respectively. Study-wide conclusions, independent of this receptor: Because no day 14 peak-response samples were available, the repertoires could be characterized only after the peak T cell response. Reportedly, almost half of the unique spike-specific TCRs recognized epitopes lying outside the regions that are mutated in the B.1.351 and B.1.1.7 variants. The vaccine-associated CD4 TCRs covered the entire spike protein, and the dominant responses fell in regions 160-218 and 743-854. In the small 56-69-year group, the increase in depth fell short of significance, most likely because of low power. After two AZD1222 doses, spike-specific TCR breadth and depth were significantly higher than at day 0 and than in MenACWY recipients. Most participants were white British and females outnumbered males, and the authors suggested that clonal diversity may have been underestimated. Only five to seven AZD1222 recipients were SARS-CoV-2 seropositive at baseline, limiting conclusions about previously exposed vaccinees.

The CDR3 regions of human TCRbeta chains were analyzed by immunosequencing. On the authors' methods: TCRs in the repertoires were compared against a reference library of SARS-CoV-2-specific TCRs that had been generated with the MIRA antigen-specificity platform. Breadth was defined as the fraction of unique TCRs that were SARS-CoV-2-associated. Depth was defined as the fraction of total T cells that were SARS-CoV-2-associated. Using the MIRA data, each spike-specific TCR was assigned both to the spike region to which the TCR was reactive and to a CD4 or CD8 class. Log10-transformed breadth and depth values were compared by one-way ANOVA with Sidak's multiple comparisons tests. What TCRdb holds here is the immuneACCESS table cut down to in-frame rearrangements. Part of the clones is not present; checked against another copy, under half of the missing clones reflect an unresolved V gene, and the others are unexplained. D and trimming were read from the DNA, whereas the V and J calls and clone size are those reported in that table. The sample has roughly 42,000 clones on record, 80% to 90% of them singletons. Approximately 26% of the sample is taken by the ten largest.

Inclusive of the bounding cysteine and phenylalanine, the CDR3 is 15 residues long. CDR3 DNA only is kept here, 45 bases in frame from base 1. The germline V and J ends show losses of 5 bases and 3 bases respectively, and no gene match explains 6 bases of the junction. For CDR1 and CDR2, the germline V gene lists MDHEN and SYDVKM. About this clone itself: Its antigen is still unknown. Per-nucleotide qualities are absent, and no much larger clonotype sits a single base away.

Taken with the paper, the label for time point translates to: about 28 days (+/-7) after the second vaccine dose. In the paper's terms, the treatment or condition label means: meningococcal conjugate vaccine given as trial control. Samples from vaccinated people were obtained from the UK trials COV001 and COV002, which included a single-blind randomized controlled phase 2/3 trial of AZD1222 (ChAdOx1 nCoV-19) in healthy adults. Trial participant PBMC samples were collected at day 0 and day 28 after the second dose for TCRbeta chain sequencing. The clonotype originates from an adult who received the MenACWY meningococcal vaccine as a control. The chain joins TRBV28 to TRBJ2-4; TRBD2 aligns with 8 central bases. The specimen was peripheral blood, collected 28 days after the second dose of the MenACWY control vaccine. The DNA sequence reads TGTGCCAGCAGTCGCACAGGGACTAGCAAAAACATTCAGTACTTC. Its protein reads: CASSRTGTSKNIQYF.